This is a list of T cell receptor beta chains from one sample in a study of beta chain features in type 1 diabetes. Clones were sequenced by immunoSEQ multiplex PCR, and TCRdb holds only the in-frame ones, with some missing. The repertoire holds 200,000 to 250,000 clones, around 14% seen once, with more than 0.02% in the top ten. The sample was naive CD4+ T cells from blood. The origin of the receptors is a woman aged 40 to 50 in good health. Both conserved end residues are part of each CDR3. The order of the fields is V gene, D gene, clone size, J gene, CDR3 DNA, CDR3 protein. The D gene is left open where the match is weak. Clone sizes are given selectively: once, few, many, or a class where the clone is expanded.

TRBV2	TRBD1	few	TRBJ2-2	TGTGCCAGCAGGGAGACAGGGGCGTACACCGGGGAGCTGTTTTTT	CASRETGAYTGELFF
TRBV5-1	-	-	TRBJ1-4	TGCGCCAGCAGCCTTCCCGGGACAACACATGGGGCAACTAATGAAAAACTGTTTTTT	CASSLPGTTHGATNEKLFF
TRBV14	-	-	TRBJ1-2	TGTGCCAGCAGCCGGGGGCGCAACTATGGCTACACCTTC	CASSRGRNYGYTF
TRBV29-1	TRBD1	-	TRBJ2-3	TGCAGCGGAAGACAGGGCCCAGATACGCAGTATTTT	CSGRQGPDTQYF
TRBV7-2	-	-	TRBJ2-5	TGTGCCAGCAGCCCCCGCCGGGGGGAGACCCAGTACTTC	CASSPRRGETQYF
TRBV11-2	TRBD2	-	TRBJ2-5	TGTGCCAGCAGCAGGGGACTAGCGGAGGAGACCCAGTACTTC	CASSRGLAEETQYF
TRBV5-1	TRBD1	-	TRBJ1-6	TGCGCCAGCAGCTTGGCCGGGACAGGGGTTGGTTTGGATTCACCCCTCCACTTT	CASSLAGTGVGLDSPLHF
TRBV5-4	TRBD1	-	TRBJ2-3	TGTGCCAGCAGAGAGGGACAGGGGGCAATTGGCACAGATACGCAGTATTTT	CASREGQGAIGTDTQYF
TRBV6-1	TRBD1	-	TRBJ1-5	TGTGCCAGCGGGGTAGGGACAGGGAGGGATCAGCCCCAGCATTTT	CASGVGTGRDQPQHF
TRBV18	-	-	TRBJ1-1	TGTGCCAGCTCCGGACAGAAGAACACTGAAGCTTTCTTT	CASSGQKNTEAFF
TRBV5-4	-	few	TRBJ1-1	TGTGCCAGCAGCCCGGCCGCAGGGGTGAACACTGAAGCTTTCTTT	CASSPAAGVNTEAFF
TRBV6-5	TRBD1	few	TRBJ1-6	TGTGCCAGCAGTAGCGGACAGGGGTCAAATTCACCCCTCCACTTT	CASSSGQGSNSPLHF
TRBV6-6	-	few	TRBJ1-2	TGTGCCAGCAAACCACGCGGACGGGGCTATGGCTACACCTTC	CASKPRGRGYGYTF
TRBV7-9	TRBD1	-	TRBJ1-2	TGTGCCAGCAGCTTAGGGGACAGTCTAAACTATGGCTACACCTTC	CASSLGDSLNYGYTF
TRBV5-6	-	few	TRBJ2-7	TGTGCCAGCAGCTTTGACCAGGCAACCTACGAGCAGTACTTC	CASSFDQATYEQYF
TRBV7-2	-	-	TRBJ1-2	TGTGCCAGCAGCTTACGGGGCTACACCTTC	CASSLRGYTF
TRBV10-3	TRBD2	once	TRBJ2-5	TGTGCCATCAGCACCGAGCGGGGGGGAGAGACCCAGTACTTC	CAISTERGGETQYF
TRBV6-5	-	-	TRBJ1-6	TGTGCCAGCAGTTACCTCATCAGGGGCAATTCACCCCTCCACTTT	CASSYLIRGNSPLHF
TRBV9	-	-	TRBJ1-3	TGTGCCAGCAGCGTTCAGGGACTCTCTGGAAACACCATATATTTT	CASSVQGLSGNTIYF
TRBV12-1	-	few	TRBJ2-5	TGTGCCAGCAGCTTTGGGATGGGACAGGAAGAGACCCAGTACTTC	CASSFGMGQEETQYF
TRBV6-5	TRBD2	few	TRBJ2-7	TGTGCCAGCAGTTCGCTAGCGGACGAGCAGTACTTC	CASSSLADEQYF
TRBV6-1	-	-	TRBJ1-5	TGTGCCAGCAGTGAACAGGGGTCTCAGCCCCAGCATTTT	CASSEQGSQPQHF
TRBV5-1	-	-	TRBJ1-1	TGCGCCAGCAGCTTGACAGGAGGGAAGGTGAACACTGAAGCTTTCTTT	CASSLTGGKVNTEAFF
TRBV7-2	-	-	TRBJ2-7	TGTGCCAGCAGACGAACCGGAGTCGAGCAGTACTTC	CASRRTGVEQYF
TRBV7-2	TRBD1	-	TRBJ1-4	TGTGCCAGCAGTCTCGACAGGGGCAACGAAAAACTGTTTTTT	CASSLDRGNEKLFF
TRBV5-1	TRBD1	few	TRBJ2-5	TGCGCCAGCAGCTTGGGGGGGACAGGAAGAGAGACCCAGTACTTC	CASSLGGTGRETQYF
TRBV12-2	-	once	TRBJ1-1	TGTGCAAGTCGCTACAAGGCAGGGTGCGAGACTGAAGCTTTCTTT	CASRYKAGCETEAFF
TRBV9	-	few	TRBJ1-5	TGTGCCAGCAGCGGTGGTGGTCAGGATCAGCCCCAGCATTTT	CASSGGGQDQPQHF